Below are 12 T cell receptor beta chains sequenced from a single sample in a study of T cells after yellow fever vaccination. TCRdb ran MiXCR on the 5' RACE reads and lists one entry per CDR3 protein. The data show some 99,000 distinct CDR3 sequences, with around 5.8% seen just once and approximately 39% held by the top ten. The material was CD8+ T cells sorted from PBMCs, obtained 10 days after the yellow fever booster vaccination. Receptors were obtained from a man between 18 and 29 years old who received the YFV17D yellow fever vaccine.

Sample share makes this clonotype medium-sized. J is TRBJ2-7 and V is TRBV7-8; 8 nucleotides match TRBD1. Germline V lookup: CDR1 SGHVS, CDR2 FQNEAQ. Trimming at V came to 5 bases and at J to 2 bases, leaving 5 bases not matched to a gene. The CDR3 is made up of 14 amino acids. The CDR3: CASSVGQGAYEQYF. In DNA form, the CDR3 reads TGTGCCAGCAGCGTCGGACAGGGTGCCTACGAGCAGTACTTC.

This clonotype was seen many times. This chain joins TRBV20-1 and TRBJ2-7; D gene ambiguous. Deletions cut 5 bases from V and 7 bases from J, with 15 bases between. Germline V gene data show CDR1 as DFQATT and CDR2 as SNEGSKA (reference sequence). The CDR3 has 12 residues. In DNA form, the CDR3 reads TGCAGTGCTTATGGTATGAATGATGAGCAGTACTTC. Its protein product is CSAYGMNDEQYF.

Here the CDR3 DNA reads TGTGCCAGCAGCATGGACGGGTCGGCGATTGTGCAGTACTTC. This codes for CASSMDGSAIVQYF. The chain has TRBV7-3 and TRBJ2-7; D unresolved. Germline V gene lookup returns CDR1 SGHTA and CDR2 FQGTGA. Trimming removed 5 bases at V and 9 bases at J, with 20 bases between. CDR3 length: 14 residues. Full variable domain (rest looked up from reference TRBV7-3 and TRBJ2-7): GAGVSQTPSNKVTEKGKYVELRCDPISGHTALYWYRQSLGQGPEFLIYFQGTGAADDSGLPNDRFFAVRPEGSVSTLKIQRTERGDSAVYLCASSMDGSAIVQYFGPGTRLTVT.

The sample holds many counts of this clonotype. The rearrangement uses TRBV4-1 and TRBJ1-5, with D unresolved. This CDR3 spans 15 amino acids. Germline assignment: CDR1 MGHRA and CDR2 YSYEKL. V lost 5 bases, J lost 5 bases, and 16 bases lay in between. CDR3 bases: TGCGCCAGCAGCTATCAAGGAGGGAGGGATCAGCCCCAGCATTTT. Translation gives CASSYQGGRDQPQHF.

This chain connects TRBV20-1 to TRBJ2-2, with TRBD1 matching 10 bases. The length of the CDR3 is 14 residues. The trim removed 5 bases at V and 5 bases at J, leaving 5 bases unmatched. CDR1 and CDR2 from the germline V gene are DFQATT and SNEGSKA (reference sequence). The CDR3 is CSAAGQGRTGELFF. DNA for the CDR3: TGCAGTGCTGCGGGACAGGGGAGGACCGGGGAGCTGTTTTTT.

The chain uses TRBV27 and TRBJ2-2; no clear D. This CDR3 region has 16 residues. Trimming stripped 2 bases from V and 1 base from J, with 11 bases between. CDR1 MNHEY and CDR2 SMNVEV come from the germline V gene (reference sequence). Here the CDR3 reads CASSLRTVMNTGELFF. DNA of the CDR3: TGTGCCAGCAGTTTAAGGACGGTTATGAACACCGGGGAGCTGTTTTTT.

This clonotype has just a few counts. The CDR3 loop is CASSVEGRAPTDTQYF. In DNA, the CDR3 is TGTGCCAGCAGCGTAGAGGGAAGGGCCCCCACAGATACGCAGTATTTT. This chain connects TRBV9 to TRBJ2-3; D is undetermined. CDR3 length: 16 amino acids. Trimming took 0 bases from V and 2 from J, leaving 13 bases between them. The germline V gene encodes CDR1 SGDLS and CDR2 YYNGEE.

The chain uses TRBV12-3 or TRBV12-4 and TRBJ1-5; 8 bases line up with TRBD1. V gave up 6 bases and J gave up 6 bases; unmatched junction bases: 4. This CDR3 is built from 13 residues. For the CDR3, the DNA is TGTGCCAGCAGGGACAGGGTGGGTCAGCCCCAGCATTTT. Encoded protein: CASRDRVGQPQHF.

This clonotype was detected many times. CDR3 DNA sequence: TGTGCCATCAGTGAATCCTGGCAGGGGGCGTTAGGTGGGGAGCTGTTTTTT. This gives the protein CAISESWQGALGGELFF. This chain links TRBV10-3 with TRBJ2-2; the match to TRBD1 covers 8 bases. Germline-derived CDR1 and CDR2 are ENHRY and SYGVKD. V shed 3 bases, J shed 8 bases, and the junction held 14 bases outside the gene matches. This CDR3 spans 17 amino acids.

This chain links TRBV29-1 with TRBJ1-2, with D hard to call. CDR3 length equals 12 residues. V lost 7 bases and J lost 2, with 11 bases in between. The germline gives CDR1 SQVTM, CDR2 ANQGSEA. CDR3 sequence: CSGEDGNYGYTF. CDR3 coding DNA: TGCAGCGGAGAGGACGGAAACTATGGCTACACCTTC.

The chain carries TRBV5-1 and TRBJ2-7; D might be TRBD2 (5 bases). The CDR3 runs 14 residues. The V gene lost 1 base and the J gene lost 0 bases, with 8 bases spanning the gap. Germline assignment: CDR1 SGHRS and CDR2 YFSETQ. CDR3 bases: TGCGCCAGCAGCTTGTGGGAGAGCTCCTACGAGCAGTACTTC. Encoded protein: CASSLWESSYEQYF.

This clonotype has just a few counts. The chain links TRBV7-9 to TRBJ1-5; TRBD1 matches 8 bases. There are 14 residues in the CDR3. Germline lookup yields CDR1 SEHNR and CDR2 FQNEAQ (reference sequence). Losses at the gene ends were 4 bases for V and 5 bases for J; bases not matched to a gene: 4. CDR3 nucleotides: TGTGCCAGCAGCTCGGACAGGGTCGATCAGCCCCAGCATTTT. Its translation: CASSSDRVDQPQHF.